These T cell receptor beta chains were read from a single sample in a study of cytomegalovirus exposure and HLA in healthy donors. Here immunoSEQ multiplex PCR was the method, and the copy in TCRdb shows in-frame clones only, minus some. The sample shows 100,000 or so clones, around three quarters of them seen only once. Source material: PBMCs. Receptor source: a man aged 40-49 years in good health and CMV-seronegative. Each CDR3 is given with its conserved first and last residue. D genes are given only for firm matches. Only part of the rows carry a size: once, few, many, or a class if the clone is expanded.

j_call	d_call	clone_size	v_call	cdr3_aa	cdr3_nt
TRBJ2-3	TRBD2	-	TRBV4-2	CASSQEGTSGGSTDTQYF	TGTGCCAGCAGCCAAGAAGGGACTAGCGGGGGGAGCACAGATACGCAGTATTTT
TRBJ2-5	TRBD1	-	TRBV7-9	CASSRGGQLQETQYF	TGTGCCAGCAGCAGAGGGGGACAGCTTCAAGAGACCCAGTACTTC
TRBJ1-6	-	-	TRBV5-6	CASLRASGKYNSPLHF	TGTGCCAGCCTACGAGCCTCGGGAAAGTATAATTCACCCCTCCACTTT
TRBJ1-2	-	-	TRBV2	CASMAGLISYGYTF	TGTGCCAGCATGGCGGGACTGATTAGCTATGGCTACACCTTC
TRBJ2-1	TRBD2	few	TRBV2	CASSPTSGSYNEQFF	TGTGCCAGCAGTCCCACTAGCGGGTCCTACAATGAGCAGTTCTTC
TRBJ2-7	-	-	TRBV6-1	CASKGAPSSYEQYF	TGTGCCAGCAAAGGGGCCCCATCCTCCTACGAGCAGTACTTC
TRBJ2-7	TRBD1	-	TRBV10-2	CASRRSGGAGEQYF	TGCGCCAGCAGGAGGTCAGGGGGCGCGGGCGAGCAGTACTTC
TRBJ1-4	TRBD1	-	TRBV2	CASSDRTGVEEKLFF	TGTGCCAGCAGCGATAGGACAGGGGTGGAGGAAAAACTGTTTTTT
TRBJ2-4	TRBD1	few	TRBV7-2	CASSSRQGAGANIQYF	TGTGCCAGCAGCTCAAGACAGGGGGCTGGGGCGAACATTCAGTACTTC
TRBJ1-2	-	-	TRBV6-5	CASMTGNYGYTF	TGTGCCAGCATGACGGGAAACTATGGCTACACCTTC
TRBJ1-6	-	-	TRBV28	CASSSQSGALHF	TGTGCCAGCAGTTCACAGTCGGGGGCCCTCCACTTT
TRBJ2-3	TRBD2	-	TRBV27	CASSVPPSGGITDTQYF	TGTGCCAGCAGTGTCCCGCCTAGCGGGGGGATTACAGATACGCAGTATTTT
TRBJ2-7	-	-	TRBV7-9	CASSLLDGGTYEQYF	TGTGCCAGCAGCTTACTGGATGGGGGGACCTACGAGCAGTACTTC
TRBJ1-1	TRBD1	-	TRBV6-5	CASIRTGHTEAFF	TGTGCCAGCATTAGGACAGGGCACACTGAAGCTTTCTTT
TRBJ2-5	-	-	TRBV18	CASSPSLVQETQYF	TGTGCCAGCTCACCGAGCCTAGTGCAGGAGACCCAGTACTTC
TRBJ2-3	TRBD2	few	TRBV27	CASSSVLAGGPDTQYF	TGTGCCAGCAGTTCCGTACTAGCGGGGGGGCCAGATACGCAGTATTTT
TRBJ1-1	-	once	TRBV6-1	CASIPGTTNTEAFF	TGTGCCAGCATTCCTGGGACAACGAACACTGAAGCTTTCTTT
TRBJ1-1	TRBD1	-	TRBV10-3	CATAGQKNTEAFF	TGTGCCACCGCGGGACAGAAGAACACTGAAGCTTTCTTT
TRBJ2-5	TRBD1	-	TRBV6-1	CASSWDREKGTQYF	TGTGCCAGCAGCTGGGACAGGGAGAAAGGGACCCAGTACTTC
TRBJ2-2	-	-	TRBV7-2	CASSLRQNTGELFF	TGTGCCAGCAGCCTTAGACAAAACACCGGGGAGCTGTTTTTT
TRBJ1-5	TRBD1	-	TRBV27	CASRSQGAKDQPQHF	TGTGCCAGCAGGTCACAGGGGGCGAAAGATCAGCCCCAGCATTTT
TRBJ1-4	TRBD1	-	TRBV5-6	CASRQRTGSNEKLFF	TGTGCCAGCAGACAACGGACAGGTTCTAATGAAAAACTGTTTTTT
TRBJ2-4	-	-	TRBV10-3	CAISESIRGSGNIQYF	TGTGCCATCAGTGAGTCGATCCGAGGTAGCGGAAACATTCAGTACTTC
TRBJ2-1	TRBD1	-	TRBV2	CASTRTGSYNEQFF	TGTGCCAGCACCCGGACAGGGTCCTACAATGAGCAGTTCTTC
TRBJ2-5	-	-	TRBV10-3	CAISETPGTPNQETQYF	TGTGCCATCAGTGAGACCCCCGGGACACCCAACCAAGAGACCCAGTACTTC
TRBJ1-2	TRBD1	-	TRBV6-1	CASSPRTGAGYTF	TGTGCCAGCAGTCCCCGGACAGGGGCTGGCTACACCTTC
TRBJ1-1	TRBD1	-	TRBV9	CASSVSGQATEAFF	TGTGCCAGCAGCGTATCTGGACAGGCCACTGAAGCTTTCTTT
TRBJ2-5	TRBD2	-	TRBV13	CASRSYVQRGSQETQYF	TGTGCCAGCAGGTCTTACGTCCAGCGGGGGTCCCAAGAGACCCAGTACTTC
TRBJ1-4	-	-	TRBV7-9	CASSQDSLANEKLFF	TGTGCCAGCAGCCAAGACAGCCTCGCCAATGAAAAACTGTTTTTT
TRBJ2-3	TRBD2	-	TRBV7-9	CASSRLTSGRFTDTQYF	TGTGCCAGCAGCCGCCTGACTAGCGGGAGGTTCACAGATACGCAGTATTTT
TRBJ2-7	-	-	TRBV30	CAWSPSAYEQYF	TGTGCCTGGAGTCCATCAGCCTACGAGCAGTACTTC
TRBJ2-3	-	-	TRBV19	CASIFGDTQYF	TGTGCCAGTATTTTCGGAGATACGCAGTATTTT
TRBJ1-2	TRBD1	few	TRBV7-9	CASSSRDRDNYGYTF	TGTGCCAGCAGCTCGAGGGACAGGGACAACTATGGCTACACCTTC
TRBJ1-2	-	-	TRBV5-4	CASSLWRTSSGYGYTF	TGTGCCAGCAGCTTGTGGAGGACCTCCTCGGGCTATGGCTACACCTTC